A single sample gave rise to the 8 T cell receptor beta chains below, sequenced in a study of cytomegalovirus exposure and HLA in healthy donors. The PCR was carried out with 60 Vbeta primers and 13 Jbeta primers. TCRdb keeps only in-frame clones here, not all; method: immunoSEQ multiplex PCR. Seen here are over 200,000 clones, more than 60% observed once, and the top ten hold roughly 2.5%. Sequencing was carried out using PBMCs. The receptors stem from a woman in her sixties or seventies in good health and CMV-seropositive.

The V and J genes are TRBV11-3 and TRBJ2-2; weak D call: TRBD2 (5 bases). V was trimmed by 4 bases and J by 11 bases, leaving 20 bases between them. CDR3 length: 15 residues. Germline CDR1 is SGHNT and CDR2 is YENEEA. The CDR3 nucleotides are TGTGCCAGCAGCTATTCCAGCGGTGAACAGAGAGAGCTGTTTTTT. Translated, it gives CASSYSSGEQRELFF.

The V call is TRBV4-1, the J call TRBJ2-1, with D tentatively TRBD2 (6 bases). Germline V lookup: CDR1 MGHRA, CDR2 YSYEKL. V shed 3 bases and J shed 9 bases, with 27 bases lying between them. This CDR3 spans 18 amino acids. In nucleotides, the CDR3 is TGCGCCAGCAGCCAGGTCCTGACTAGACGCAGTGAGGAGAGTGAGCAGTTCTTC. It encodes CASSQVLTRRSEESEQFF.

Regarding this clone: Other DNA sequences in this sample translate to the same CDR3. The CDR3 DNA reads as TGCGCCAGCAGCTTAGCCGGAGACGGCATGGCTTTCTTT. Protein: CASSLAGDGMAFF. The chain links TRBV5-1 to TRBJ1-1, with unresolved D. The CDR3 covers 13 residues. The germline V and J ends were trimmed by 2 bases and 11 bases, with 16 bases remaining between them. Germline V CDR1 and CDR2: SGHRS, YFSETQ.

The chain employs TRBV27 and TRBJ2-7; TRBD1 is a possible D gene (5 bases). Germline values: CDR1 MNHEY, CDR2 SMNVEV (reference sequence). This CDR3 comprises 14 residues. Trimming removed 3 bases from V and 0 bases from J, with 9 bases in between. The CDR3 bases are TGTGCCAGCAGTTTTAGAAGGGGCTCCTACGAGCAGTACTTC. Protein product: CASSFRRGSYEQYF.

Concerning this clone: Other DNA sequences in this specimen translate into the identical CDR3. The genes are TRBV7-6 and TRBJ2-1; perhaps TRBD2 as D (6 bases). V was shortened by 6 bases and J by 9 bases, with 15 bases between the two germline ends. The CDR3 runs to 13 residues. CDR1 and CDR2 (germline): SGHVS, FNYEAQ. The CDR3 reads CASSSRLESEQFF. The CDR3 nucleotides read TGTGCCAGCAGTTCCCGACTAGAAAGTGAGCAGTTCTTC.

The chain is built from TRBV19 and TRBJ1-2; D is ambiguous. Germline CDR1 is LNHDA and CDR2 is SQIVND (reference sequence). This CDR3 contains 13 residues. V lost 8 bases and J lost 0, with 10 bases in between. The CDR3 here is CASSFSSNYGYTF. CDR3 sequence (DNA): TGTGCCAGTTCTTTTTCCTCTAACTATGGCTACACCTTC.

The gene calls are TRBV19 and TRBJ2-1; TRBD2 aligns across 9 bases. The junction had 13 bases not matched to a gene; V was cut back by 5 bases and J by 8 bases. This CDR3 region has 16 residues. Germline V gene data show CDR1 as LNHDA and CDR2 as SQIVND (reference sequence). CDR3 coding DNA: TGTGCCAGTAGTCAAAGGGCCGGGACTAGCCTGGATGAGCAGTTCTTC. This translates into CASSQRAGTSLDEQFF.

The J gene is TRBJ1-5, the V gene TRBV29-1; 9 bases are shared with TRBD1. The junction had 8 bases not matched to a gene; V was cut back by 6 bases and J by 5 bases. In germline, CDR1 is SQVTM, CDR2 ANQGSEA. CDR3 size: 14 residues. CDR3 sequence reads: CSVAGQGKDQPQHF. CDR3 DNA sequence: TGCAGCGTCGCTGGACAGGGGAAAGATCAGCCCCAGCATTTT.